The sequence of this TCR beta chain was determined in a study of response to subunit inactivated influenza vaccine. General observations from the study: Authors suggested each seasonal flu vaccination may recruit only limited numbers of new T cells.

Via MiXCR, TCRdb re-called the RT-PCR reads, giving one row per CDR3 protein. Of around 150,000 distinct CDR3 sequences in the sample, approximately 10% were seen once. Germline V gene sequence: CDR1 ENHRY, CDR2 SYGVKD. With 6 bases clipped from V and 5 bases from J, the junction kept 9 bases outside the gene matches. CDR3 size: 16 residues. This clonotype was found many times. Its antigen is unidentified. Here the sequenced sample was non-naive T cells sorted from PBMCs, taken more than 35 days after vaccination. V and J are TRBV10-3 and TRBJ2-2; 10 bases map to TRBD2. This TCR came from a man aged 50-60 years who received an inactivated influenza vaccine. The CDR3: CAISLAGAQKTGELFF. CDR3 bases: TGTGCCATCAGCCTAGCGGGGGCCCAGAAAACCGGGGAGCTGTTTTTT.